Below, 11 T cell receptor beta chains from the same sample are listed, as sequenced in a study of OX40 agonist ivuxolimab in advanced cancers. TCRdb's table, derived via immunoSEQ multiplex PCR, lists solely in-frame clones and lacks some. This table holds roughly 41,000 clones, about 89% found once. Specimen: CD4+ or CD8+ T cells sorted from blood, collected in a trial of the OX40 agonist ivuxolimab. The receptor set was obtained from an adult with an advanced solid tumor such as melanoma, head and neck, liver or kidney cancer.

This rearrangement joins TRBV11-2 to TRBJ1-1; D unresolved. CDR3 size: 14 residues. Germline assignment: CDR1 SGHAT and CDR2 FQNNGV. V lost 4 bases to trimming and J lost 4 bases, with 13 bases between them. The CDR3 DNA sequence: TGTGCCAGCAGCTCTCCCGGGAGCAGCACTGAAGCTTTCTTT. Its translation is CASSSPGSSTEAFF.

The chain employs TRBV11-2 and TRBJ2-5; D ambiguous. There are 15 residues in the CDR3. Trimming left V 0 bases short and J 1 base short, with 9 bases between. Germline loops: CDR1 SGHAT, CDR2 FQNNGV. CDR3 loop: CASSLDPGVQETQYF. DNA for the CDR3: TGTGCCAGCAGCTTAGATCCCGGAGTCCAAGAGACCCAGTACTTC.

This chain links TRBV4-1 with TRBJ2-2; 10 positions match TRBD1. CDR3 length: 14 amino acids. The germline V gene encodes CDR1 MGHRA and CDR2 YSYEKL. V dropped 8 bases and J dropped 7; count of bases not matched to a gene: 7. The DNA for the CDR3 is TGCGCCAGCGCCGGGACAGGGGCAAGCGGGGAGCTGTTTTTT. Residues: CASAGTGASGELFF.

The V and J genes are TRBV5-4 and TRBJ1-2; D not certain. V lost 0 bases, J lost 10 bases, and 13 bases lay in between. Germline loops: CDR1 SGHNT, CDR2 YYREEE (reference sequence). The CDR3 is 13 residues long. The CDR3 spells CASSLGGGDYYTF. The CDR3 nucleotides read TGTGCCAGCAGCTTGGGTGGCGGAGACTACTACACCTTC.

The CDR3 region is CASSSNIRRSNQPQHF. The CDR3 DNA is TGTGCCAGCAGTTCTAACATCAGGAGAAGCAATCAGCCCCAGCATTTT. V usage is TRBV27 and J usage is TRBJ1-5; no reliable D call. CDR1 is MNHEY and CDR2 is SMNVEV in the germline V gene (reference sequence). Trimming took 4 bases from V and 1 from J, leaving 14 bases between them. This CDR3 has 16 amino acids.

This clone was seen once. The chain joins TRBV13 to TRBJ2-7; no firm D call. Germline assignment: CDR1 PRHDT and CDR2 FYEKMQ (reference sequence). Deletions cut 4 bases from V and 2 bases from J, with 9 bases between. The CDR3 is 13 residues long. Here the CDR3 reads CASSSRDTYEQYF. CDR3 DNA sequence: TGTGCCAGCAGCTCAAGAGATACCTACGAGCAGTACTTC.

This clone was seen a handful of times. The genes are TRBV13 and TRBJ2-7; D is unclear. V lost 1 base and J lost 2, with 12 bases in between. The CDR3 covers 15 residues. CDR1 and CDR2 (germline): PRHDT, FYEKMQ (reference sequence). CDR3 sequence (DNA): TGTGCCAGCAGCTTAGTAGATAACCTTCCCTACGAGCAGTACTTC. Its translation is CASSLVDNLPYEQYF.

The chain is built from TRBV7-2 and TRBJ2-2; 8 bases are a match to TRBD2. The CDR3 spans 15 residues. The ends lost 5 bases at V and 3 bases at J; junction bases unmatched: 5. Germline lookup yields CDR1 SGHTA and CDR2 FQGNSA. The CDR3 loop reads CASSPGGDYTGELFF. DNA of the CDR3: TGTGCCAGCAGCCCGGGGGGGGATTACACCGGGGAGCTGTTTTTT.

This clone was picked up a small number of times. This chain connects TRBV6-1 to TRBJ2-7, with D unclear. This CDR3 contains 11 residues. The germline gives CDR1 MNHNS, CDR2 SASEGT. Trimming left V 5 bases short and J 5 bases short, with 7 bases between. This CDR3 is CASSSQDEQYF. The CDR3 DNA follows: TGTGCCAGCAGTTCTCAAGACGAGCAGTACTTC.

This chain uses TRBV29-1 with TRBJ2-7; D gene unclear. Germline V gene sequence: CDR1 SQVTM, CDR2 ANQGSEA. Trimming removed 2 bases at V and 1 base at J, with 9 bases between. This CDR3 has 13 residues. CDR3: CSVELETSYEQYF. CDR3 coding DNA: TGCAGCGTTGAACTCGAAACTTCCTACGAGCAGTACTTC.

V usage is TRBV7-6 and J usage is TRBJ2-2, with D possibly matching TRBD1 (5 bases). Germline loops: CDR1 SGHVS, CDR2 FNYEAQ. Between the trimmed V and J ends, which lost 0 bases and 3 bases, there was a span of 14 bases. The CDR3 is 17 amino acids. DNA for the CDR3: TGTGCCAGCAGCTTAGCAAGGACATCGGTTTACACCGGGGAGCTGTTTTTT. Translated, it gives CASSLARTSVYTGELFF.